One sample yielded the 5 T cell receptor beta chains listed below, sequenced in a study of T cells in Graves' hyperthyroidism and ophthalmopathy. Researchers took RNA transcripts and amplified the TCR beta CDR3 regions from them. In the first-round RT-PCR of the TCR CDR3, the HTBI primer set was used. Each CDR3 protein is one row after TCRdb ran MiXCR on the multiplex PCR reads. The sample lists about 59,000 distinct CDR3 sequences, roughly 50% seen once, with about 3.3% in the top ten. The specimen was blood. The receptors stem from a woman aged 55-70 years with Graves' ophthalmopathy.

V gene TRBV25-1 combines with J gene TRBJ2-7, with D maybe TRBD1 (6 bases). V gave up 8 bases and J gave up 5 bases, with 7 bases separating them. Germline V gene sequence: CDR1 MGHDK, CDR2 SYGVNS. The CDR3 is made up of 10 amino acids. The DNA of the CDR3 is TGTGCCAGCCAGGGGAACGAGCAGTACTTC. It encodes CASQGNEQYF.

This clonotype was seen repeatedly, ten times or more. The J gene is TRBJ1-4, the V gene TRBV5-1, with TRBD1 as a possible D gene (6 bases). Trimming pared 4 bases from V and 8 bases from J, leaving 18 bases between. In germline, CDR1 is SGHRS, CDR2 YFSETQ. The CDR3 extends over 15 amino acids. CDR3 in amino acids: CASSTTGVVSEKLFF. CDR3 in DNA: TGCGCCAGCAGCACGACAGGAGTCGTTTCCGAAAAACTGTTTTTT.

This clonotype qualifies as medium-sized. The V and J genes are TRBV20-1 and TRBJ1-2; 7 bases line up with TRBD1. The CDR3 spans 11 residues. Per the germline V gene, CDR1 is DFQATT and CDR2 is SNEGSKA (reference sequence). Written as DNA, the CDR3 is TGCAGCGCCACAGGGGACTATGGCTACACCTTC. Its protein is CSATGDYGYTF.

With respect to this clonotype: It is likely a read error, because the conserved phenylalanine at the end of the CDR3 is missing. No DNA is shown, since the ends of the CDR3 on it are uncertain; the CDR3 is the one TCRdb lists. The rearrangement joins TRBV5-6 to TRBJ1-4; the table calls TRBD1, which could not be checked here. The V gene's germline CDR1 is SGHDT and CDR2 YYEEEE. The CDR3 is 8 amino acids in total, end residues counted. The chain's CDR3 is CASSVTPG.

This clonotype was observed at least ten times. One base away lies a much larger clone, so this may be a sequencing read error. The rearrangement uses TRBV12-3 or TRBV12-4 and TRBJ2-7, with 9 positions matching TRBD1. The CDR3 extends over 13 amino acids. The junction had 5 bases not matched to a gene; V was cut back by 6 bases and J by 5 bases. This chain's CDR3 is CASSRTGVNEQYF. The CDR3 nucleotides are TGTGCCAGCAGCCGGACAGGGGTCAACGAGCAGTACTTC.